A single sample gave rise to the 10 T cell receptor beta chains below, sequenced in a study of T-cell memory formation after mild COVID-19. TCRdb passed the 5' RACE reads through MiXCR, listing each CDR3 protein once. Among about half a million distinct CDR3 sequences listed, about 20% were seen once. The sample was PBMCs or a T cell subset sorted from them (not recorded which). Receptors were obtained from an adult woman who had mild COVID-19 (a few samples of this study predate the infection). Cell type and time point are not known.

This clonotype was seen a few times. The gene calls are TRBV15 and TRBJ2-7; D is unresolved. Germline-derived CDR1 and CDR2 are LNHNV and YYDKDF (reference sequence). V was cut by 6 bases and J by 1 base, with 10 bases left in between. The CDR3 spans 13 residues. CDR3 nucleotides: TGTGCCACCAGTTGGGAAACATCCTACGAGCAGTACTTC. Amino acids: CATSWETSYEQYF.

V usage is TRBV20-1 and J usage is TRBJ2-5; D may correspond to TRBD1 or TRBD2 (5 bases each). The CDR3 consists of 12 residues. Germline CDR1 reads DFQATT; CDR2 reads SNEGSKA (reference sequence). The germline V and J ends were trimmed by 6 bases and 4 bases, with 12 bases remaining between them. The CDR3 protein is CSARRDGETQYF. CDR3 sequence (DNA): TGCAGTGCGCGTCGGGACGGAGAGACCCAGTACTTC.

V and J are TRBV11-2 and TRBJ2-4; 9 bases map to TRBD1. The CDR3 runs to 13 residues. Trimming removed 3 bases from V and 8 bases from J; junction bases left unmatched: 2. Germline CDR1 and CDR2: SGHAT and FQNNGV. The CDR3 DNA sequence: TGTGCCAGCAGCTTGGACAGGGGATACATTCAGTACTTC. Its translation: CASSLDRGYIQYF.

This clonotype turned up a few times. The rearrangement joins TRBV7-8 to TRBJ2-7, with D maybe TRBD2 (6 bases). V was clipped by 4 bases and J by 4 bases, with 11 bases between them. Germline assignment: CDR1 SGHVS and CDR2 FQNEAQ. This CDR3 has 13 residues. The DNA for the CDR3 is TGTGCCAGCAGCTATTATAGCGGATACGAGCAGTACTTC. Translated, it gives CASSYYSGYEQYF.

CDR3 in DNA: TGCGCCAGCAGCCTTGGGGGGCAGCTACTCACCGGGGAGCTGTTTTTT. This translates into CASSLGGQLLTGELFF. V gene TRBV4-1 combines with J gene TRBJ2-2, with D perhaps assigned TRBD1 or TRBD2 (6 bases each). V lost 4 bases to trimming and J lost 4 bases, with 16 bases between them. CDR3 length: 16 amino acids. Germline CDR1 is MGHRA and CDR2 is YSYEKL.

This clonotype appeared a few times. The CDR3 reads CASSSGPEPRHEQFF. CDR3 in DNA: TGTGCCAGCAGTTCTGGACCAGAACCTCGACATGAGCAGTTCTTC. The chain uses TRBV12-3 or TRBV12-4 and TRBJ2-1; D call uncertain. V lost 4 bases and J lost 8, with 18 bases in between. This CDR3 contains 15 residues.

The V call is TRBV29-1, the J call TRBJ2-7; D ambiguous. CDR1 is SQVTM, CDR2 ANQGSEA, per germline. The CDR3 loop spans 14 amino acids. Trimming took 1 base from V and 2 from J, leaving 12 bases between them. CDR3 sequence: CSVEVRDGTYEQYF. Written as DNA, the CDR3 is TGCAGCGTTGAAGTTCGCGACGGAACCTACGAGCAGTACTTC.

This chain uses TRBV10-3 with TRBJ2-7; 7 nucleotides align to TRBD1. V was pared by 3 bases and J by 3 bases, with 5 bases of the junction left unmatched. The germline V gene encodes CDR1 ENHRY and CDR2 SYGVKD. The CDR3 consists of 14 residues. CDR3 DNA: TGTGCCATCAGTGACGGGACAGTTCTCTACGAGCAGTACTTC. Protein product: CAISDGTVLYEQYF.

This chain uses TRBV20-1 with TRBJ2-7; 8 nucleotides match TRBD1. The CDR3 runs to 14 residues. Germline V CDR1 and CDR2: DFQATT, SNEGSKA (reference sequence). V was pared by 3 bases and J by 1 base, with 5 bases of the junction left unmatched. The DNA of the CDR3 is TGCAGTGCTAGGGGCAGGGGGCCTTCCTACGAGCAGTACTTC. This sequence encodes CSARGRGPSYEQYF.

This clonotype was picked up a small number of times. The genes are TRBV7-2 and TRBJ2-7; 11 bases align to TRBD2. CDR3 length: 16 residues. Trimming at V came to 5 bases and at J to 7 bases, leaving 13 bases not matched to a gene. CDR1 and CDR2 (germline): SGHTA, FQGNSA. The CDR3 DNA sequence: TGTGCCAGCAGCCCGGAGGGACTAGCGGATACTGGGGAGCAGTACTTC. It translates to CASSPEGLADTGEQYF.